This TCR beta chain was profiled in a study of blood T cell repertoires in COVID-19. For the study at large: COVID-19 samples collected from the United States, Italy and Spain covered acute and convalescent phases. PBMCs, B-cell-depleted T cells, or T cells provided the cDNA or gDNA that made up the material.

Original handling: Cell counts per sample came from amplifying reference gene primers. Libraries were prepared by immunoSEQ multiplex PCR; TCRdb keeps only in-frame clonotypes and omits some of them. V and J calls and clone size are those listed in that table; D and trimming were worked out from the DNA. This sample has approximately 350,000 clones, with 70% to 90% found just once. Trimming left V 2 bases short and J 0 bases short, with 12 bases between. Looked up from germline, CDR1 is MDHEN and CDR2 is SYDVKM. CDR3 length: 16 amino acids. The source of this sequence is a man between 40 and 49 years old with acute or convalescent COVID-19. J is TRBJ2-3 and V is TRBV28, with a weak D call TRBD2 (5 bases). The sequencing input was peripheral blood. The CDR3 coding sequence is TGTGCCAGCAGTTTAAGACGGTGGACTAGCACAGATACGCAGTATTTT. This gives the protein CASSLRRWTSTDTQYF. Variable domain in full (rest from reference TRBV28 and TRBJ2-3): DVKVTQSSRYLVKRTGEKVFLECVQDMDHENMFWYRQDPGLGLRLIYFSYDVKMKEKGDIPEGYSVSREKKERFSLILESASTNQTSMYLCASSLRRWTSTDTQYFGPGTRLTVL.